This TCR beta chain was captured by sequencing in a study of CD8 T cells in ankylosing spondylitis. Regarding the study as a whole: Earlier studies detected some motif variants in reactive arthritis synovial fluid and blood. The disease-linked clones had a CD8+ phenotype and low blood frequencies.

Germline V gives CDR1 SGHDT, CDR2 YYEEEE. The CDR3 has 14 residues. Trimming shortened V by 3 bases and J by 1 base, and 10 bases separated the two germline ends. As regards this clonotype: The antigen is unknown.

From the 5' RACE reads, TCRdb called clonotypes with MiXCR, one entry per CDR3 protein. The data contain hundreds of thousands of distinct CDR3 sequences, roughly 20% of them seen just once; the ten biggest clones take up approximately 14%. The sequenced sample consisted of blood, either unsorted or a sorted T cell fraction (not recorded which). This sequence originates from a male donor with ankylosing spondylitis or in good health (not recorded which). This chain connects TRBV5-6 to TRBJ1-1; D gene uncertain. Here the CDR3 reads CASSYLPENTEAFF. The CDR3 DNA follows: TGTGCCAGCAGCTACCTCCCAGAGAACACTGAAGCTTTCTTT. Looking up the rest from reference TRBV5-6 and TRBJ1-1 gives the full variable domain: DAGVTQSPTHLIKTRGQQVTLRCSPKSGHDTVSWYQQALGQGPQFIFQYYEEEERQRGNFPDRFSGHQFPNYSSELNVNALLLGDSALYLCASSYLPENTEAFFGQGTRLTVV.